Listed here are 21 T cell receptor beta chains from one sample, sequenced in a study of blood T cell repertoires in COVID-19. Produced via immunoSEQ multiplex PCR; TCRdb's table is partial and in-frame only. The sample includes under 200,000 clones, about 85% of them seen just once. Sequencing was performed on peripheral blood. The receptors here all came from a man in his 60s with active or convalescent COVID-19.

The chain employs TRBV27 and TRBJ1-2; TRBD1 aligns across 8 bases. This CDR3 comprises 15 residues. Germline V gene lookup returns CDR1 MNHEY and CDR2 SMNVEV (reference sequence). Trimming removed 6 bases from V and 8 bases from J; junction bases left unmatched: 14. The CDR3 protein is CASSQFRDRFWGYTF. The CDR3 DNA is TGTGCCAGCAGCCAATTCCGGGACAGGTTTTGGGGCTACACCTTC.

V and J are TRBV19 and TRBJ1-1, with a tentative D call TRBD1 (6 bases). This CDR3 region has 13 residues. V was shortened by 8 bases and J by 0 bases, with 10 bases between the two germline ends. Germline V gene sequence: CDR1 LNHDA, CDR2 SQIVND (reference sequence). CDR3 sequence (DNA): TGTGCCAGTCATCAGGGGATGAACACTGAAGCTTTCTTT. It yields the protein CASHQGMNTEAFF.

This clone was found once. As DNA, the CDR3 is TGTGCCAGCAGCCCGTCCCAGGGTAACTACGAGCAGTACTTC. It specifies CASSPSQGNYEQYF. This chain uses TRBV2 with TRBJ2-7; D possibly corresponds to TRBD1 (5 bases). V lost 6 bases and J lost 3, with 15 bases in between. Germline values: CDR1 SNHLY, CDR2 FYNNEI. This CDR3 comprises 14 residues. Full variable domain (outside the CDR3, taken from reference TRBV2 and TRBJ2-7): EPEVTQTPSHQVTQMGQEVILRCVPISNHLYFYWYRQILGQKVEFLVSFYNNEISEKSEIFDDQFSVERPDGSNFTLKIRSTKLEDSAMYFCASSPSQGNYEQYFGPGTRLTVT.

The rearrangement links TRBV11-3 to TRBJ2-1; 8 positions agree with TRBD1. Germline CDR1 is SGHNT and CDR2 is YENEEA. V was clipped by 0 bases and J by 2 bases; unmatched bases: 6. This CDR3 spans 17 amino acids. CDR3 nucleotides: TGTGCCAGCAGCTTAGATACCGGGACAGGCCCCTACAATGAGCAGTTCTTC. Its translation: CASSLDTGTGPYNEQFF.

V usage is TRBV3-1 (or the pseudogene TRBV3-2) and J usage is TRBJ1-6; maybe TRBD1 (5 bases). The CDR3 is made up of 16 amino acids. CDR1 and CDR2 (germline): LGHDT, YNNKEL (reference sequence). The V and J ends lost 0 bases and 6 bases respectively, with 12 bases between them. This chain's CDR3 is CASSQDNTGPNSPLHF. CDR3 nucleotide sequence: TGTGCCAGCAGCCAAGACAATACAGGACCTAATTCACCCCTCCACTTT.

This clone was seen a few times. The chain couples TRBV10-1 to TRBJ2-7; 9 bases are a match to TRBD2. With 6 bases clipped from V and 6 bases from J, the junction kept 6 bases outside the gene matches. The CDR3 runs 13 residues. The germline V gene has CDR1 WNHNN and CDR2 SYGVQD (reference sequence). The CDR3 is CASSPGLASEQYF. CDR3 nucleotide sequence: TGCGCCAGCAGCCCGGGACTAGCATCCGAGCAGTACTTC.

The rearrangement uses TRBV6-5 and TRBJ1-1, with 8 bases matching TRBD1. This CDR3 contains 15 residues. Germline V gene lookup returns CDR1 MNHEY and CDR2 SVGAGI. Trimming took 8 bases from V and 1 from J; bases not matched to a gene: 9. For the CDR3, the DNA is TGTGCCAGCGGGGACAGGACAACAAAGAACACTGAAGCTTTCTTT. It translates to CASGDRTTKNTEAFF.

V gene TRBV2 combines with J gene TRBJ1-5, with 11 positions matching TRBD1. Trimming at V came to 6 bases and at J to 7 bases, leaving 8 bases not matched to a gene. The CDR3 runs 15 residues. Germline CDR1 reads SNHLY; CDR2 reads FYNNEI. The CDR3 reads CASSPGTGGRQPQHF. CDR3 DNA sequence: TGTGCCAGCAGCCCCGGGACAGGGGGTCGCCAGCCCCAGCATTTT.

The chain uses TRBV5-1 and TRBJ1-3, with unresolved D. The germline CDR1 and CDR2 sequences are SGHRS and YFSETQ. Trimming pared 4 bases from V and 3 bases from J, leaving 11 bases between. CDR3 length: 14 amino acids. CDR3 nucleotide sequence: TGCGCCAGCAGCCAAGGGAGGTTTGGAAACACCATATATTTT. It encodes CASSQGRFGNTIYF.

This chain joins TRBV5-6 and TRBJ1-2, with D perhaps TRBD1 (6 bases). V lost 2 bases and J lost 6, with 11 bases in between. The germline V gene has CDR1 SGHDT and CDR2 YYEEEE. The CDR3 runs to 13 residues. CDR3 protein: CASSLRGYHGYTF. The CDR3 region has the DNA TGTGCCAGCAGCTTAAGGGGGTATCATGGCTACACCTTC.

The V gene is TRBV5-1, the J gene TRBJ2-2, with 7 bases that match TRBD1. Germline V gives CDR1 SGHRS, CDR2 YFSETQ. Trimming removed 4 bases from V and 2 bases from J; junction bases left unmatched: 8. This CDR3 region has 16 residues. The CDR3 is CASSGTGVPNTGELFF. The CDR3 nucleotides are TGCGCCAGCAGCGGAACAGGGGTGCCCAACACCGGGGAGCTGTTTTTT.

The V and J genes are TRBV2 and TRBJ2-3, with a weak D call TRBD2 (6 bases). The CDR3 has 15 amino acids. Germline lookup yields CDR1 SNHLY and CDR2 FYNNEI. V lost 6 bases and J lost 6, with 19 bases in between. The CDR3: CASRSGLGFEDTQYF. CDR3 sequence (DNA): TGTGCCAGCAGGTCGGGACTGGGGTTCGAGGATACGCAGTATTTT. The variable domain in full, completed from reference TRBV2 and TRBJ2-3, reads EPEVTQTPSHQVTQMGQEVILRCVPISNHLYFYWYRQILGQKVEFLVSFYNNEISEKSEIFDDQFSVERPDGSNFTLKIRSTKLEDSAMYFCASRSGLGFEDTQYFGPGTRLTVL.

The chain employs TRBV2 and TRBJ1-6; 8 bases fit TRBD1. Germline V lookup: CDR1 SNHLY, CDR2 FYNNEI. CDR3 length: 17 residues. Germline trimming cut 7 bases from V and 0 bases from J; bases unmatched to any gene: 8. The CDR3 here is CASKLTGGSSYNSPLHF. CDR3 DNA: TGTGCCAGCAAGTTAACAGGGGGAAGCTCCTATAATTCACCCCTCCACTTT.

J is TRBJ2-7 and V is TRBV5-5, with a tentative D call TRBD2 (6 bases). V was cut by 5 bases and J by 3 bases, with 12 bases left in between. Germline V gene lookup returns CDR1 SGHKS and CDR2 YYEKEE (reference sequence). This CDR3 is built from 13 residues. The CDR3 protein is CASRRPGGYEQYF. CDR3 nucleotides: TGTGCCAGCAGGCGTCCCGGGGGCTACGAGCAGTACTTC.

This rearrangement joins TRBV5-8 to TRBJ2-5, with TRBD2 matching over 7 bases. Germline loops: CDR1 SGHTS, CDR2 YDEGEE. Trimming at V came to 4 bases and at J to 1 base, leaving 10 bases not matched to a gene. The length of the CDR3 is 16 residues. In DNA form, the CDR3 reads TGTGCCAGCAGCCTGGGAGGGTCAGCGAGCCAAGAGACCCAGTACTTC. This translates into CASSLGGSASQETQYF.

The sample holds a few counts of this clone. The rearrangement joins TRBV5-1 to TRBJ2-5; 12 positions agree with TRBD1. Trimming took 0 bases from V and 5 from J; bases not matched to a gene: 11. Germline V gene lookup returns CDR1 SGHRS and CDR2 YFSETQ. The CDR3 is 18 residues long. The CDR3 loop is CASSLGGPGQGALETQYF. The CDR3 DNA reads TGCGCCAGCAGCTTGGGTGGACCGGGACAGGGGGCTCTTGAGACCCAGTACTTC.

This rearrangement joins TRBV11-3 to TRBJ2-7; D remains unclear. Trimming removed 8 bases from V and 0 bases from J, with 8 bases in between. Germline assignment: CDR1 SGHNT and CDR2 YENEEA. The CDR3 totals 12 residues. CDR3: CASAEYSYEQYF. The DNA of the CDR3 is TGTGCCAGCGCCGAGTACTCCTACGAGCAGTACTTC.

The CDR3 DNA is TGTGCCAGTCAGGGTCGACAGGGCGCCTACGAGCAGTACTTC. This encodes CASQGRQGAYEQYF. The chain employs TRBV19 and TRBJ2-7, with TRBD1 matching over 7 bases. The CDR3 length is 14 residues. Germline lookup yields CDR1 LNHDA and CDR2 SQIVND (reference sequence). The ends lost 8 bases at V and 2 bases at J; junction bases unmatched: 9. The variable domain in full, with the rest retrieved from reference TRBV19 and TRBJ2-7, is DGGITQSPKYLFRKEGQNVTLSCEQNLNHDAMYWYRQDPGQGLRLIYYSQIVNDFQKGDIAEGYSVSREKKESFPLTVTSAQKNPTAFYLCASQGRQGAYEQYFGPGTRLTVT.

This sequence joins TRBV4-1 and TRBJ2-3; a possible D gene is TRBD1 (5 bases). Between the trimmed V and J ends, which lost 0 bases and 2 bases, there was a span of 12 bases. There are 16 residues in the CDR3. Germline V gene lookup returns CDR1 MGHRA and CDR2 YSYEKL. The CDR3 loop is CASSQDTGGYTDTQYF. CDR3 coding DNA: TGCGCCAGCAGCCAAGACACAGGCGGCTACACAGATACGCAGTATTTT.

V usage is TRBV6-1 and J usage is TRBJ1-5; TRBD1 agrees at 7 bases. The junction had 8 bases not matched to a gene; V was cut back by 4 bases and J by 2 bases. Germline lookup yields CDR1 MNHNS and CDR2 SASEGT. The CDR3 has 16 amino acids. CDR3: CASSAPPQGRNQPQHF. Written as DNA, the CDR3 is TGTGCCAGCAGTGCACCACCACAGGGGCGCAATCAGCCCCAGCATTTT.

The chain recombines TRBV10-1 with TRBJ1-6, with D unclear. CDR1 WNHNN and CDR2 SYGVQD come from the germline V gene (reference sequence). V shed 3 bases and J shed 7 bases, with 10 bases lying between them. CDR3 size: 14 residues. CDR3 sequence reads: CASSDTGRNSPLHF. CDR3 bases: TGCGCCAGCAGTGATACCGGGAGAAATTCACCCCTCCACTTT.